A selection of T cell receptor beta chains follows, all from one sample in a study of T cell responses to AZD1222 COVID-19 vaccine. Sequencing used immunoSEQ multiplex PCR; TCRdb keeps in-frame clones, though not all of them. The sample holds 100,000 to 150,000 clones; about 90% are singletons and the top ten take approximately 5.1%. The sample was peripheral blood, taken on day 0 of AZD1222 vaccination. The receptors were sampled from an adult in good health. Each CDR3 is given with its conserved first and last residue. The order of the fields is V gene, J gene, clone size, CDR3 length, D gene, CDR3 DNA, CDR3 protein. D genes are given only for firm matches. Some rows have no size entry. The others give once, few or many, or a class for an expanded clone.

>TRBV7-9|TRBJ2-7|once|14|NA
TGTGCCAGCAGGGCTTCGGGTCCCAACGGCGAGCAGTACTTC
CASRASGPNGEQYF
>TRBV7-7|TRBJ2-2|NA|14|NA
TGTGCTAGCAGCTCGGTGGACCTACCCGGGGAGCTGTTTTTT
CASSSVDLPGELFF
>TRBV9|TRBJ2-1|NA|15|TRBD2
TGTGCCAGCAGCCCGCGGACTAGCGTTGACAATGAGCAGTTCTTC
CASSPRTSVDNEQFF
>TRBV5-4|TRBJ1-4|NA|16|NA
TGTGCCAGCAGCACCTTACCCGGGCCCCGTAATGAAAAACTGTTTTTT
CASSTLPGPRNEKLFF
>TRBV7-3|TRBJ2-7|NA|14|NA
TGTGCCAGCAGCTTACGACCCCTGCTTGACGAGCAGTACTTC
CASSLRPLLDEQYF
>TRBV2|TRBJ2-1|few|14|NA
TGTGCCAGCAGCCGCGATGACTCGTACAATGAGCAGTTCTTC
CASSRDDSYNEQFF
>TRBV30|TRBJ1-1|NA|14|TRBD1
TGTGCCTGGAGCTTTACAGGGGCGGGCACTGAAGCTTTCTTT
CAWSFTGAGTEAFF
>TRBV12-3/TRBV12-4|TRBJ2-7|NA|13|NA
TGTGCCAGTTCAAGGGGCAGCTCCTACGAGCAGTACTTC
CASSRGSSYEQYF
>TRBV2|TRBJ2-5|NA|13|NA
TGTGCCAGCAGGATGGGTTCCCAAGCTACCCAGTACTTC
CASRMGSQATQYF
>TRBV5-6|TRBJ2-3|NA|13|TRBD1
TGTGCCAGCAGCTTAGTAGGGGGCGATACGCAGTATTTT
CASSLVGGDTQYF